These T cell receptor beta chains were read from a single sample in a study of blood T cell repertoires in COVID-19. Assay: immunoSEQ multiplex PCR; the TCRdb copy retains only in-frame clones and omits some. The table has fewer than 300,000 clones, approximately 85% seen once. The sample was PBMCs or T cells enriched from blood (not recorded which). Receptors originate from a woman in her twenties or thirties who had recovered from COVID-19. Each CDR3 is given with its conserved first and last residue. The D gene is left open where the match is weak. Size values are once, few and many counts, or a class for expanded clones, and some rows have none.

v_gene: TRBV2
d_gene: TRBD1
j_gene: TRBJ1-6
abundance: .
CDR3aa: CASTRDRANSPLHF
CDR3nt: TGTGCCAGCACTCGGGACAGGGCCAATTCACCCCTCCACTTT

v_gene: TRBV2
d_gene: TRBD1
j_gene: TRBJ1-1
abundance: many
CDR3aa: CASSIHTGVYTEAFF
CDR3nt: TGTGCCAGCAGTATACACACAGGGGTGTATACTGAAGCTTTCTTT

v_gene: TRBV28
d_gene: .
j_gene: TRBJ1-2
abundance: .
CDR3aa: CASSTMVGANYGYTF
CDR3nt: TGTGCCAGCAGTACGATGGTCGGAGCTAACTATGGCTACACCTTC

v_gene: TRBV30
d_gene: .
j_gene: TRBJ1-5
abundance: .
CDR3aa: CAWGPLRGNQPQHF
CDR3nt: TGTGCCTGGGGGCCTCTCAGGGGCAATCAGCCCCAGCATTTT

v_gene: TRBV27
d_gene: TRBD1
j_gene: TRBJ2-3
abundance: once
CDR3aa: CASSLSSRAGGTDTQYF
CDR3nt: TGTGCCAGCAGTTTAAGTTCTCGGGCAGGGGGTACAGATACGCAGTATTTT

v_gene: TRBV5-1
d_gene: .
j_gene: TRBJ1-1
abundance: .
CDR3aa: CASSPLVGSGTSNTEAFF
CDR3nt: TGCGCCAGCAGCCCGCTTGTTGGTTCCGGGACATCGAACACTGAAGCTTTCTTT

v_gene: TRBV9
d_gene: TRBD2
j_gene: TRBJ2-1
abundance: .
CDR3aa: CASSRGLAGRDNEQFF
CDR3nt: TGTGCCAGCAGCCGGGGACTAGCGGGAAGAGACAATGAGCAGTTCTTC

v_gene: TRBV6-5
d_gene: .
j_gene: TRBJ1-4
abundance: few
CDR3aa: CASSYSGHREKLFF
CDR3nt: TGTGCCAGCAGTTACTCGGGCCACCGCGAAAAACTGTTTTTT

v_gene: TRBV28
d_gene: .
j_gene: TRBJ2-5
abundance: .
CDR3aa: CASSLPGGRETQYF
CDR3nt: TGTGCCAGCAGTTTGCCAGGGGGGAGAGAGACCCAGTACTTC

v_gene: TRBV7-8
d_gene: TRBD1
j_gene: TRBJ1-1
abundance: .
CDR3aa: CASSLRLTGTNTEAFF
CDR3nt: TGTGCCAGCAGTCTTCGACTGACAGGGACCAACACTGAAGCTTTCTTT

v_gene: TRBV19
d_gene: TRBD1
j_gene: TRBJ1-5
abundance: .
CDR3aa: CASWTGGRQPQHF
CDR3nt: TGTGCCAGTTGGACAGGGGGCAGGCAGCCCCAGCATTTT

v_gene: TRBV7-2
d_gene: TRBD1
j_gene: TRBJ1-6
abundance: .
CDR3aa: CASSQTGQPVRSPLHF
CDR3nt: TGTGCCAGCAGCCAGACGGGACAGCCCGTTCGCTCACCCCTCCACTTT

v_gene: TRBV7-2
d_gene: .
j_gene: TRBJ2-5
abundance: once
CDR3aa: CASAALGETQYF
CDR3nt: TGTGCCTCCGCGGCTCTGGGAGAGACCCAGTACTTC

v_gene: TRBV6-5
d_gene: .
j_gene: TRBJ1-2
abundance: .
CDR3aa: CASWKWDSSYGYTF
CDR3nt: TGTGCCAGCTGGAAGTGGGACTCGAGTTATGGCTACACCTTC

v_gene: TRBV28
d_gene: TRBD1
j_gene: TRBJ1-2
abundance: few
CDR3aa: CASRRQGGLTNYGYTF
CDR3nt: TGTGCCAGCAGACGACAGGGCGGCCTTACTAACTATGGCTACACCTTC

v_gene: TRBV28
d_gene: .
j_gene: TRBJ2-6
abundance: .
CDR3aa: CASSLPSSGANVLTF
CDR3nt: TGTGCCAGCAGTTTGCCGAGCTCTGGGGCCAACGTCCTGACTTTC

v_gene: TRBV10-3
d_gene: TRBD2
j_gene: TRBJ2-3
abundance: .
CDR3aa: CAISGGGGGTDTQYF
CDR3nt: TGTGCCATCAGTGGCGGCGGGGGAGGCACAGATACGCAGTATTTT